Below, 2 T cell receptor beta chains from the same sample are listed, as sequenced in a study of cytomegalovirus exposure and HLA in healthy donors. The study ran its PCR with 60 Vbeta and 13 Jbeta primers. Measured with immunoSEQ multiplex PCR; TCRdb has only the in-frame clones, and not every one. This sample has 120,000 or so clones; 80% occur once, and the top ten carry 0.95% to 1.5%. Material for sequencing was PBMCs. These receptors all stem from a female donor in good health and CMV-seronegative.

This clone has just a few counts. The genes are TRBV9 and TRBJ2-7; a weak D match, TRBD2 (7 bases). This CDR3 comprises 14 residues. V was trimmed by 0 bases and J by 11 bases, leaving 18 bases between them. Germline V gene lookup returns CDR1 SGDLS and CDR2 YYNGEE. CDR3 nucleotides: TGTGCCAGCAGCGTAGGGGGGGGACACGGAGTGAAGTACTTC. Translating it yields CASSVGGGHGVKYF.

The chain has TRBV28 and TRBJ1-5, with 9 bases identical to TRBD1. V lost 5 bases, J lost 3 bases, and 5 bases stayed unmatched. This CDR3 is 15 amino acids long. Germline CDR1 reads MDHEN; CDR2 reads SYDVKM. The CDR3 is CASSTTGGLNQPQHF. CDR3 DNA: TGTGCCAGCAGTACAACAGGGGGCCTCAATCAGCCCCAGCATTTT.